This T cell receptor (beta chain) derives from a study of control samples from healthy donors and cancer patients. Sequencing was performed with immunoSEQ multiplex PCR; in TCRdb, only in-frame clones are kept and a portion is missing. The repertoire consists of roughly 130,000 clones, with 70% to 90% occurring once and the leading ten covering roughly 8.7%. Per the germline V gene, CDR1 is LGHNA and CDR2 is YNFKEQ. The CDR3 runs to 15 residues. The V and J ends lost 1 base and 4 bases, in that order; junction bases with no gene match: 4. This sequence originates from a woman between 25 and 40 years old in good health. The sample taken for sequencing was blood. The chain couples TRBV4-2 to TRBJ2-7; TRBD2 agrees at 10 bases. CDR3 sequence (DNA): TGTGCCAGCAGCCAAGGTCCTAGCGGGGGATACGAGCAGTACTTC. Protein product: CASSQGPSGGYEQYF.